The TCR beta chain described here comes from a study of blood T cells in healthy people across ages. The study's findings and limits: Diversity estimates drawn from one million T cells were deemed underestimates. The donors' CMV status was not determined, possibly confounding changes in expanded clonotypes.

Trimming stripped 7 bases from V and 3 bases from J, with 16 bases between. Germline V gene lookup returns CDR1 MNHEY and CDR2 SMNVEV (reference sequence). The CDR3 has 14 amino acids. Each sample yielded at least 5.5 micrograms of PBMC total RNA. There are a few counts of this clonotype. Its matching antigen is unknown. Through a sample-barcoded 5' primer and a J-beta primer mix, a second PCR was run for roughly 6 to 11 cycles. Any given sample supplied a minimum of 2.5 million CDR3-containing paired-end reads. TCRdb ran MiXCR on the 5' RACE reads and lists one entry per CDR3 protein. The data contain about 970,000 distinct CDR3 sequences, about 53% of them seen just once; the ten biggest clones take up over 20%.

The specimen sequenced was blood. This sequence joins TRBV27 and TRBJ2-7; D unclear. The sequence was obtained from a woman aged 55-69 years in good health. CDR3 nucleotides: TGTGCCAGCAAGAGAGTGGGTTCACTCTACGAGCAGTACTTC. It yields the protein CASKRVGSLYEQYF.